The T cell receptor (beta chain) described here comes from a study of blood T cell repertoires in COVID-19. Looking at the study overall: Material from acute and convalescent COVID-19 was sourced from the United States, Italy and Spain. PBMCs, B-cell-depleted T cells, or T cells provided the cDNA or gDNA that made up the material.

Germline CDR1 KGHDR, CDR2 SFDVKD. The CDR3 has 14 amino acids. Trimming cost V 10 bases and J 4 bases, with 15 bases left between them. This clone was counted a few times. Under the authors' procedure: Amplification with reference gene primers provided the estimates of nucleated cell counts. TCRdb keeps only in-frame clones here, not all; method: immunoSEQ multiplex PCR. D and trimming come from the DNA, and the V and J calls and clone size come from that table. The table lists some 160,000 clones, about 80% of them singletons. The sequencing input was peripheral blood. This TCR came from a human donor in a cohort sampled during active COVID-19. V gene TRBV24-1 combines with J gene TRBJ2-2; TRBD2 might be the D (7 bases). As DNA, the CDR3 is TGTGCCACAGCCGCGGGGGCGCGCACCGGGGAGCTGTTTTTT. Translation gives CATAAGARTGELFF.